This T cell receptor (beta chain) stems from a study of post-analysis software for immune sequencing data. Sequencing libraries made from TCR beta cDNA carried unique molecular identifiers. Some 500,000 cDNA molecules were recovered from an input of 1 to 10 million T cells. TCRdb ran MiXCR on the PCR reads and lists one entry per CDR3 protein. The repertoire has hundreds of thousands of distinct CDR3 sequences, roughly 50% of them found once; the top ten carry 4.6%. General study findings and limits: Relative to controls, patients had a handful of TRBV segments at higher frequency, with TRBV5-6, TRBV5-1 and TRBV20-1 among these. Normalized Chao1 diversity was significantly reduced in patients versus controls.

As for this clonotype: Its antigen is unidentified.

Trimming stripped 6 bases from V and 0 bases from J, with 17 bases between. The CDR3 length is 15 residues. Looked up from germline, CDR1 is DFQATT and CDR2 is SNEGSKA (reference sequence). The sequencing input was blood. The origin of this receptor is a girl aged 10 to 17 with multiple sclerosis. The V gene is TRBV20-1, the J gene TRBJ1-1; possibly TRBD1 for D (6 bases). In DNA, the CDR3 is TGCAGTGCCAACCAAGGGGGGAGGGTGAACACTGAAGCTTTCTTT. This translates into CSANQGGRVNTEAFF.